This T cell receptor (beta chain) comes out of a study of human T cells and chemical hapten exposure. As for time point: pre-sensitization, week 0. Treatment in this sample: therapeutic diphenylcyclopropenone sensitization with weekly scalp DPC. CDR3 size: 14 residues. V dropped 2 bases and J dropped 2 bases, with 9 bases sitting between them. CDR1 is MNHNS and CDR2 is SASEGT in the germline V gene. This clonotype was seen a few times. Antigen unknown. Unique molecular identifiers were affixed to discrete cDNA molecules within the library. TCRdb analysed the RACE reads with MiXCR anew, one entry per CDR3 protein. The profile covers more than 75,000 distinct CDR3 sequences, with roughly 9.1% appearing a single time and roughly 4% taken by the ten largest. Findings and caveats of the study: No change in TCRs above 1 in 1000 frequency was produced by DPC sensitization.

The chain carries TRBV6-1 and TRBJ2-5; possible D gene TRBD2, 5 bases. Material: whole blood, obtained in connection with sensitization to the hapten diphenylcyclopropenone (DPC). The source of this sequence is a woman aged 40 to 49 with alopecia areata. Some clones in this sample may be carry-over from other donors' samples. This CDR3 reads CASSETEVQETQYF. The CDR3 region has the DNA TGTGCCAGCAGTGAAACGGAGGTTCAAGAGACCCAGTACTTC.